This TCR beta chain was observed in a study of blood T cell repertoires in COVID-19. Study context: In each case, the material was cDNA or gDNA derived from T cells, B-cell-depleted T cells, or PBMCs.

Trimming left V 4 bases short and J 6 bases short, with 10 bases between. The CDR3 contains 13 residues. Germline V gene sequence: CDR1 MNHEY, CDR2 SMNVEV (reference sequence). TCRdb keeps only in-frame clones here, not all; method: immunoSEQ multiplex PCR. The table shows tens of thousands of clones, with roughly 80% occurring only once. The J gene is TRBJ1-5, the V gene TRBV27; unclear D gene. Sequencing was carried out using peripheral blood. This receptor was identified in a woman aged 55-69 years with acute or convalescent COVID-19. The CDR3 spells CASSSSVFQPQHF. CDR3 in DNA: TGTGCCAGCAGTTCCTCCGTCTTTCAGCCCCAGCATTTT.